The rows below give T cell receptor beta chains drawn from one sample of a study of CD8 T cells in Susac syndrome. TCRdb itself ran the immunoSEQ multiplex PCR reads through MiXCR, one entry per CDR3 protein. The table records a few hundred thousand distinct CDR3 sequences, 95% of them present only once. The specimen sequenced was CD4+ T cells from PBMCs. Source of these receptors: a human donor with multiple sclerosis. Each CDR3 is given with its conserved first and last residue. D genes are given only for firm matches. Size is omitted from some rows. Given values are once, few, many or a class for expanded clones.

J,size,V,D,CDR3,DNA
TRBJ2-3,once,TRBV15,TRBD2,CATSRLLAGVYDTQYF,TGTGCCACCAGCAGACTCCTAGCGGGGGTGTACGATACGCAGTATTTT
TRBJ2-3,.,TRBV29-1,.,CSVEGAGITDTQYF,TGCAGCGTTGAAGGAGCGGGTATCACAGATACGCAGTATTTT
TRBJ1-4,.,TRBV5-1,.,CASSWRTTNEKLFF,TGCGCCAGCAGCTGGCGGACAACTAATGAAAAACTGTTTTTT
TRBJ1-1,.,TRBV24-1,TRBD1,CATSDQDRAAEAFF,TGTGCCACCAGTGATCAGGACAGGGCCGCCGAAGCTTTCTTT
TRBJ1-1,.,TRBV29-1,.,CSGRRMDTEAFF,TGCAGCGGGAGGAGGATGGACACTGAAGCTTTCTTT
TRBJ2-1,.,TRBV13,TRBD2,CASSSGASGTQYNEQFF,TGTGCCAGCAGCTCTGGGGCTAGCGGGACTCAGTACAATGAGCAGTTCTTC
TRBJ1-1,.,TRBV30,.,CAWSVRGIGTEAFF,TGTGCCTGGAGTGTACGGGGCATCGGCACTGAAGCTTTCTTT
TRBJ1-1,.,TRBV29-1,TRBD1,CSATTGDSGTEAFF,TGCAGCGCTACCACAGGGGATAGCGGCACTGAAGCTTTCTTT
TRBJ2-7,.,TRBV6-1,TRBD2,CASTPRGGQFPYEQYF,TGTGCCAGCACCCCGCGGGGGGGCCAATTCCCCTACGAGCAGTACTTC
TRBJ2-7,.,TRBV15,TRBD1,CATSREPLRTGHEQYF,TGTGCCACCAGCAGAGAGCCCCTGCGGACAGGCCACGAGCAGTACTTC
TRBJ2-5,.,TRBV9,.,CASSVGGVLQETQYF,TGTGCCAGCAGCGTAGGAGGGGTCCTACAAGAGACCCAGTACTTC
TRBJ2-3,.,TRBV3-1,.,CASSQDRSVTQYF,TGTGCCAGCAGCCAAGATAGGTCTGTTACGCAGTATTTT
TRBJ2-3,.,TRBV7-3,TRBD2,CASSFGTSGVDTQYF,TGTGCCAGCAGCTTCGGGACTAGCGGGGTGGATACGCAGTATTTT
TRBJ1-5,.,TRBV20-1,.,CSAGPGGDQPQHF,TGCAGTGCTGGTCCCGGGGGCGATCAGCCCCAGCATTTT
TRBJ1-2,.,TRBV25-1,.,CASRGEASAGYTF,TGTGCCAGCAGAGGGGAGGCGAGTGCTGGCTACACCTTC
TRBJ2-5,.,TRBV29-1,.,CSVDEGGRTQYF,TGCAGCGTTGATGAGGGGGGACGGACCCAGTACTTC